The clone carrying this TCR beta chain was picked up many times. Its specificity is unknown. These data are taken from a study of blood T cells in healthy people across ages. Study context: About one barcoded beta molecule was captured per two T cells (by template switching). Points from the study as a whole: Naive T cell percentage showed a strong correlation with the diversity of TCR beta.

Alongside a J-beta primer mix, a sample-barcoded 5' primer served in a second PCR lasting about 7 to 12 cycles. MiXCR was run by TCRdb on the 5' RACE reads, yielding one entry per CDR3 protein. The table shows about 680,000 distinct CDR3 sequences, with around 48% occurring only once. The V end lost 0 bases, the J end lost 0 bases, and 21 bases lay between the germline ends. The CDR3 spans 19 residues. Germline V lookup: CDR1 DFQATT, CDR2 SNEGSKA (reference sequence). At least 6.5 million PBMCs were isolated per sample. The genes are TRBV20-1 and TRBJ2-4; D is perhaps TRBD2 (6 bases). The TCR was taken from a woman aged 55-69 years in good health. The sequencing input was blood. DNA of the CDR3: TGCAGTGCTAGAGAAGGGTTAGCGGTATCTATCCTAGCCAAAAACATTCAGTACTTC. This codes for CSAREGLAVSILAKNIQYF.